These 31 T cell receptor beta chains came from one sample sequenced in a study of T cell clones after liver transplantation. Repertoires were generated with immunoSEQ multiplex PCR, while TCRdb's copy carries only in-frame clones and drops some. Of tens of thousands of clones listed, approximately 92% are singletons. Sample: CD4+ T cells from blood, taken less than 28 months after liver transplant. These receptors were taken from a human patient who received a liver transplant. The graft donor may account for some of the T cells.

This chain uses TRBV29-1 with TRBJ2-1, with 9 positions matching TRBD1. CDR1 is SQVTM, CDR2 ANQGSEA, per germline. This CDR3 is 15 amino acids long. Trimming cost V 3 bases and J 2 bases; bases outside gene matches: 5. Here the CDR3 DNA reads TGCAGCGTTGAGGGTAGACAGGGGGCCTACAATGAGCAGTTCTTC. It codes for CSVEGRQGAYNEQFF.

The V and J genes are TRBV11-3 and TRBJ2-1; 11 bases align to TRBD2. J gave up 14 bases and V 4 bases, and 10 bases lay outside the gene matches. The CDR3 totals 14 residues. Germline V gives CDR1 SGHNT, CDR2 YENEEA. The CDR3 loop is CASSSPRLAGYEFF. In DNA form, the CDR3 reads TGTGCCAGCAGCTCCCCAAGACTAGCGGGATATGAGTTCTTC.

This chain uses TRBV28 with TRBJ2-4, with D possibly being TRBD2 (6 bases). V lost 1 base to trimming and J lost 7 bases, with 17 bases between them. The V gene's germline CDR1 is MDHEN and CDR2 SYDVKM. The length of the CDR3 is 16 residues. The CDR3 region is CASSLFGRTAGNIQYF. CDR3 nucleotides: TGTGCCAGCAGTTTATTCGGGCGCACCGCGGGGAACATTCAGTACTTC.

The V and J genes are TRBV6-1 and TRBJ2-6, with D unresolved. Trimming stripped 4 bases from V and 0 bases from J, with 4 bases between. The germline CDR1 and CDR2 sequences are MNHNS and SASEGT. The CDR3 is made up of 14 amino acids. The CDR3 region is CASSAYSGANVLTF. In DNA, the CDR3 is TGTGCCAGCAGTGCTTACTCTGGGGCCAACGTCCTGACTTTC.

This sequence joins TRBV4-2 and TRBJ2-3, with 12 bases lining up with TRBD2. Trimming took 1 base from V and 2 from J; bases not matched to a gene: 1. The CDR3 is 16 residues long. From germline, CDR1 is LGHNA and CDR2 YNFKEQ. CDR3 in amino acids: CASSQGTSGTTDTQYF. CDR3 coding DNA: TGTGCCAGCAGCCAAGGGACTAGCGGGACCACAGATACGCAGTATTTT.

V is TRBV28 and J is TRBJ2-6; D could derive from TRBD1 or TRBD2 (5 bases each). CDR3 size: 17 residues. V was cut by 8 bases and J by 0 bases, with 17 bases left in between. Germline V gene data show CDR1 as MDHEN and CDR2 as SYDVKM. Written as DNA, the CDR3 is TGTGCCAGCGTAGGGGAAGGAGCGGCCTCTGGGGCCAACGTCCTGACTTTC. This codes for CASVGEGAASGANVLTF.

The V gene is TRBV7-8, the J gene TRBJ1-3, with D perhaps matching TRBD1 (6 bases). Trimming removed 8 bases at V and 3 bases at J, with 20 bases between. The CDR3 has 16 residues. CDR1 is SGHVS, CDR2 FQNEAQ, per germline. CDR3 region: CASARGGASVGNTIYF. The CDR3 DNA follows: TGTGCCAGCGCCCGAGGGGGGGCCTCAGTTGGAAACACCATATATTTT.

The count of this clone is one. CDR3 sequence reads: CASRSTGDGANVLTF. For the CDR3, the DNA is TGCGCCAGCCGGTCGACAGGGGACGGGGCCAACGTCCTGACTTTC. The chain links TRBV5-1 to TRBJ2-6, with TRBD1 matching 8 bases. CDR1 and CDR2 from the germline V gene are SGHRS and YFSETQ. The CDR3 is 15 residues long. V was clipped by 7 bases and J by 4 bases; unmatched bases: 7.

The chain uses TRBV27 and TRBJ2-7; 8 nucleotides agree with TRBD2. Looked up from germline, CDR1 is MNHEY and CDR2 is SMNVEV (reference sequence). The CDR3 is 13 residues long. J gave up 6 bases and V 3 bases, and 4 bases lay outside the gene matches. CDR3 amino acids: CASSFRGRSEQYF. CDR3 nucleotide sequence: TGTGCCAGCAGTTTTCGCGGGAGGAGCGAGCAGTACTTC.

The chain recombines TRBV4-3 with TRBJ1-5, with TRBD1 as a possible D gene (5 bases). Germline values: CDR1 LGHNA, CDR2 YSLEER. This CDR3 is 16 amino acids long. V was cut by 1 base and J by 0 bases, with 10 bases left in between. The CDR3: CASSQVPGHSNQPQHF. DNA of the CDR3: TGCGCCAGCAGCCAAGTCCCAGGACATAGCAATCAGCCCCAGCATTTT.

This chain links TRBV10-3 with TRBJ2-5; unclear D gene. V was shortened by 7 bases and J by 5 bases, with 14 bases between the two germline ends. The CDR3 has 13 residues. Germline CDR1 and CDR2: ENHRY and SYGVKD. The CDR3 here is CAINRDPAETQYF. CDR3 nucleotides: TGTGCCATCAATAGAGACCCCGCGGAGACCCAGTACTTC.

The rearrangement joins TRBV5-6 to TRBJ1-3; D perhaps matches TRBD1 (5 bases). CDR1 is SGHDT, CDR2 YYEEEE, per germline. V dropped 5 bases and J dropped 0 bases, with 12 bases sitting between them. CDR3 length: 15 residues. The CDR3 region has the DNA TGTGCCAGCAGTTCGGGACCCCTCTCTGGAAACACCATATATTTT. Amino acid sequence: CASSSGPLSGNTIYF.

This clone has a handful of counts. The chain has TRBV13 and TRBJ1-1, with 8 bases matching TRBD1. The CDR3 is 13 residues long. The ends lost 0 bases at V and 6 bases at J; junction bases unmatched: 0. Germline V gene data show CDR1 as PRHDT and CDR2 as FYEKMQ (reference sequence). Here the CDR3 reads CASSLGRGPEAFF. As DNA, the CDR3 is TGTGCCAGCAGCTTAGGCAGGGGGCCTGAAGCTTTCTTT.

The J gene is TRBJ2-7, the V gene TRBV11-3; D ambiguous. V shed 0 bases and J shed 6 bases, with 15 bases lying between them. CDR3 size: 15 residues. Germline V gives CDR1 SGHNT, CDR2 YENEEA. CDR3 nucleotides: TGTGCCAGCAGCTTAGATCCCCAGACGACGAGCGAGCAGTACTTC. Its translation is CASSLDPQTTSEQYF.

V is TRBV6-1 and J is TRBJ2-7; unclear D gene. V was pared by 1 base and J by 2 bases, with 3 bases between. There are 12 residues in the CDR3. CDR1 MNHNS and CDR2 SASEGT come from the germline V gene. This chain's CDR3 is CASSEVAYEQYF. Written as DNA, the CDR3 is TGTGCCAGCAGTGAAGTCGCCTACGAGCAGTACTTC.

V gene TRBV7-9 combines with J gene TRBJ2-1; 12 nucleotides agree with TRBD2. V was clipped by 4 bases and J by 10 bases; unmatched bases: 11. The CDR3 has 16 amino acids. The germline V gene has CDR1 SEHNR and CDR2 FQNEAQ (reference sequence). CDR3 in amino acids: CASSSKTGLAGPEQFF. The DNA for the CDR3 is TGTGCCAGCAGCTCGAAAACCGGACTAGCGGGACCCGAGCAGTTCTTC.

The gene calls are TRBV4-1 and TRBJ2-7; D unresolved. The CDR3 has 16 amino acids. The germline CDR1 and CDR2 sequences are MGHRA and YSYEKL. V was shortened by 0 bases and J by 6 bases, with 18 bases between the two germline ends. The CDR3 is CASSQDSGLRTREQYF. The CDR3 nucleotides read TGCGCCAGCAGCCAAGATTCCGGGCTAAGGACGCGCGAGCAGTACTTC.

The chain couples TRBV6-1 to TRBJ1-2; TRBD1 agrees at 7 bases. Germline trimming cut 5 bases from V and 5 bases from J; bases unmatched to any gene: 8. The CDR3 runs 14 residues. From germline, CDR1 is MNHNS and CDR2 SASEGT. CDR3: CASSSPGQKYGYTF. The DNA of the CDR3 is TGTGCCAGCAGTTCTCCGGGACAGAAATATGGCTACACCTTC.

The genes are TRBV2 and TRBJ2-2; D ambiguous. Germline V gives CDR1 SNHLY, CDR2 FYNNEI. Trimming removed 8 bases at V and 0 bases at J, with 13 bases between. The CDR3 spans 15 residues. In nucleotides, the CDR3 is TGTGCCAGCGCGTCAATGCGTTCGAACACCGGGGAGCTGTTTTTT. Residues: CASASMRSNTGELFF. Full variable domain (rest looked up from reference TRBV2 and TRBJ2-2): EPEVTQTPSHQVTQMGQEVILRCVPISNHLYFYWYRQILGQKVEFLVSFYNNEISEKSEIFDDQFSVERPDGSNFTLKIRSTKLEDSAMYFCASASMRSNTGELFFGEGSRLTVL.

The CDR3 DNA reads as TGTGCCAGCAGCTTGGACAGTGAGGAGACCCAGTACTTC. As protein: CASSLDSEETQYF. The V and J genes are TRBV5-5 and TRBJ2-5; no reliable D call. This CDR3 has 13 amino acids. The V end was cut by 0 bases, the J end by 5 bases, with 8 bases between. Looked up from germline, CDR1 is SGHKS and CDR2 is YYEKEE (reference sequence).

CDR3 residues: CASSSKGAGTSEAFF. CDR3 coding DNA: TGTGCCAGCAGTTCAAAGGGAGCCGGGACAAGTGAAGCTTTCTTT. This rearrangement joins TRBV27 to TRBJ1-1; tentative D call: TRBD1 (6 bases). This CDR3 has 15 amino acids. From germline, CDR1 is MNHEY and CDR2 SMNVEV (reference sequence). Trimming took 4 bases from V and 7 from J, leaving 19 bases between them.

This chain connects TRBV29-1 to TRBJ1-4, with D possibly TRBD1 on 5 matching bases. This CDR3 contains 15 residues. The germline CDR1 and CDR2 sequences are SQVTM and ANQGSEA. The V and J ends lost 4 bases and 7 bases respectively, with 19 bases between them. This CDR3 is CSVADRRGGVEKLFF. CDR3 sequence (DNA): TGCAGCGTTGCGGACCGGAGGGGAGGGGTTGAAAAACTGTTTTTT.

The genes are TRBV7-6 and TRBJ1-1; TRBD1 matches at 8 bases. This CDR3 has 15 residues. V lost 4 bases to trimming and J lost 0 bases; unmatched junction nucleotides: 4. Germline V lookup: CDR1 SGHVS, CDR2 FNYEAQ. CDR3 sequence (DNA): TGTGCCAGCAGCTCGCAGGGGGCGCTGAACACTGAAGCTTTCTTT. Protein sequence: CASSSQGALNTEAFF.

The rearrangement uses TRBV2 and TRBJ1-4; D ambiguous. The CDR3 length is 16 residues. The germline gives CDR1 SNHLY, CDR2 FYNNEI. The V end lost 2 bases, the J end lost 8 bases, and 18 bases lay between the germline ends. The CDR3 DNA reads TGTGCCAGCAGTGAAATCGATGCGGGAAACGCCGAAAAACTGTTTTTT. It is translated as CASSEIDAGNAEKLFF.

This sequence joins TRBV7-2 and TRBJ2-5; a weak D match, TRBD1 (6 bases). Germline CDR1 reads SGHTA; CDR2 reads FQGNSA. This CDR3 is built from 13 residues. V was shortened by 5 bases and J by 5 bases, with 12 bases between the two germline ends. The CDR3 sequence: CASSLQGWETQYF. CDR3 in DNA: TGTGCCAGCAGCCTACAGGGTTGGGAGACCCAGTACTTC.

The chain is built from TRBV11-3 and TRBJ2-1; tentatively, D is TRBD2 (5 bases). Deletions cut 2 bases from V and 6 bases from J, with 11 bases between. In germline, CDR1 is SGHNT, CDR2 YENEEA. This CDR3 is built from 14 residues. DNA of the CDR3: TGTGCCAGCAGCTTACCTAGGGCGGGCAATGAGCAGTTCTTC. Protein: CASSLPRAGNEQFF.

The V gene is TRBV19, the J gene TRBJ2-5; 8 positions match TRBD2. CDR3 length: 15 residues. Germline assignment: CDR1 LNHDA and CDR2 SQIVND (reference sequence). V lost 3 bases and J lost 3; bases outside the gene matches: 6. CDR3 amino acids: CASSIGGTRKETQYF. In DNA form, the CDR3 reads TGTGCCAGTAGTATTGGTGGGACTAGGAAAGAGACCCAGTACTTC.

This clone was seen once. The chain is built from TRBV5-1 and TRBJ2-3; no clear D. Trimming shortened V by 0 bases and J by 2 bases, and 7 bases separated the two germline ends. Germline V lookup: CDR1 SGHRS, CDR2 YFSETQ. CDR3 length: 14 amino acids. The CDR3 DNA reads TGCGCCAGCAGCTTGGATGGGCTCACAGATACGCAGTATTTT. Protein product: CASSLDGLTDTQYF.

The chain combines TRBV5-1 with TRBJ2-5; 8 bases fit TRBD1. The V and J ends lost 0 bases and 3 bases, in that order; junction bases with no gene match: 4. The CDR3 runs to 15 residues. Germline loops: CDR1 SGHRS, CDR2 YFSETQ. This CDR3 reads CASSLEAGGEETQYF. CDR3 DNA: TGCGCCAGCAGCTTGGAGGCAGGGGGCGAAGAGACCCAGTACTTC.

The chain recombines TRBV5-1 with TRBJ2-7; tentatively, D is TRBD1 (6 bases). Looked up from germline, CDR1 is SGHRS and CDR2 is YFSETQ. The CDR3 totals 13 residues. V shed 4 bases and J shed 5 bases, with 13 bases lying between them. The CDR3 is CASSVQGIDEQYF. The CDR3 DNA reads TGCGCCAGCAGCGTCCAGGGGATCGACGAGCAGTACTTC. The full variable domain, in which reference TRBV5-1 and TRBJ2-7 provide the parts outside the CDR3, is KAGVTQTPRYLIKTRGQQVTLSCSPISGHRSVSWYQQTPGQGLQFLFEYFSETQRNKGNFPGRFSGRQFSNSRSEMNVSTLELGDSALYLCASSVQGIDEQYFGPGTRLTVT.

The chain employs TRBV2 and TRBJ2-5, with 7 bases aligning to TRBD1. Germline V gives CDR1 SNHLY, CDR2 FYNNEI. This CDR3 comprises 12 residues. The J segment lost 5 bases and the V segment lost 10 bases, leaving 7 bases of the junction unmatched. CDR3 sequence reads: CANRGAMETQYF. DNA of the CDR3: TGTGCCAACAGGGGCGCCATGGAGACCCAGTACTTC.